The entry below describes one TCR beta chain. The antigen is undetermined. Libraries were made from TCR beta cDNA, and they carried unique molecular identifiers. One entry per CDR3 protein results from TCRdb running MiXCR on the PCR reads. The data show approximately 360,000 distinct CDR3 sequences, with 30% to 45% seen just once and about an eighth held by the top ten. The data originate from a study of post-analysis software for immune sequencing data. Study-level background: Disease courses included relapsing-remitting, secondary progressive and progressive-relapsing multiple sclerosis. Study-level points and caveats: TRBV5-6, TRBV5-1 and TRBV20-1 were among 4 or 5 TRBV segments more frequent in patients than controls.

This CDR3 contains 15 residues. CDR1 and CDR2 from the germline V gene are SGHRS and YFSETQ. Trimming removed 3 bases from V and 5 bases from J; junction bases left unmatched: 10. The chain couples TRBV5-1 to TRBJ2-7; TRBD1 agrees at 8 bases. The sequenced sample was blood. The sequence came from a girl aged 10 to 17 with multiple sclerosis. The CDR3 reads CASSYGQGDIDEQYF. DNA of the CDR3: TGCGCCAGCAGCTATGGACAGGGAGATATAGACGAGCAGTACTTC. Drawing the rest from reference TRBV5-1 and TRBJ2-7, the complete variable domain is KAGVTQTPRYLIKTRGQQVTLSCSPISGHRSVSWYQQTPGQGLQFLFEYFSETQRNKGNFPGRFSGRQFSNSRSEMNVSTLELGDSALYLCASSYGQGDIDEQYFGPGTRLTVT.